Below, 19 T cell receptor beta chains from the same sample are listed, as sequenced in a study of cytomegalovirus exposure and HLA in healthy donors. TCRdb's copy holds only in-frame clones and misses some; the assay was immunoSEQ multiplex PCR. The sample comprises about 110,000 clones, roughly nine tenths of which are singletons, and 1.5% to 2% rests with the top ten. The sample comprised PBMCs. The receptors come from a woman in her late teens or twenties in good health and CMV-seronegative.

The chain uses TRBV6-5 and TRBJ2-7, with TRBD2 matching 10 bases. The length of the CDR3 is 13 residues. V trimming: 6 bases; J trimming: 2 bases; junction bases outside the gene matches: 1. Looked up from germline, CDR1 is MNHEY and CDR2 is SVGAGI. CDR3 nucleotides: TGTGCCAGCAGGCTAGCGGGGGCCTACGAGCAGTACTTC. It is translated as CASRLAGAYEQYF.

V gene TRBV5-6 combines with J gene TRBJ1-1, with a possible D match to TRBD1 (6 bases). The germline V gene has CDR1 SGHDT and CDR2 YYEEEE. Trimming pared 2 bases from V and 4 bases from J, leaving 18 bases between. This CDR3 is 16 amino acids long. The CDR3 spells CASSLPDRRGTTEAFF. For the CDR3, the DNA is TGTGCCAGCAGCTTACCGGACAGAAGGGGGACCACTGAAGCTTTCTTT.

V gene TRBV14 combines with J gene TRBJ2-7, with TRBD1 identical over 7 bases. The CDR3 contains 15 residues. Germline values: CDR1 SGHDN, CDR2 FVKESK. V trimming: 2 bases; J trimming: 2 bases; junction bases outside the gene matches: 6. The CDR3: CASSQPGQPPYEQYF. The DNA for the CDR3 is TGTGCCAGCAGCCAACCGGGACAGCCGCCCTACGAGCAGTACTTC.

This chain uses TRBV10-1 with TRBJ2-7; no definite D call. Trimming shortened V by 5 bases and J by 3 bases, and 5 bases separated the two germline ends. Looked up from germline, CDR1 is WNHNN and CDR2 is SYGVQD (reference sequence). This CDR3 is 11 amino acids long. Here the CDR3 DNA reads TGCGCCAGCAGTTCAGGCTACGAGCAGTACTTC. This gives the protein CASSSGYEQYF.

This clone has only one observation. V is TRBV11-2 and J is TRBJ2-3, with 12 bases lining up with TRBD2. The junction had 8 bases not matched to a gene; V was cut back by 2 bases and J by 2 bases. The CDR3 is made up of 18 amino acids. Germline lookup yields CDR1 SGHAT and CDR2 FQNNGV. The CDR3 spells CASSLPGGLAGYTDTQYF. The CDR3 DNA reads as TGTGCCAGCAGCTTACCCGGTGGACTAGCGGGATACACAGATACGCAGTATTTT.

This chain joins TRBV4-3 and TRBJ1-2, with 10 bases fitting TRBD1. This CDR3 spans 18 amino acids. The germline gives CDR1 LGHNA, CDR2 YSLEER. V lost 0 bases and J lost 2; bases outside the gene matches: 9. The CDR3 loop is CASSQDLPGTGANYGYTF. In DNA form, the CDR3 reads TGCGCCAGCAGCCAAGATCTTCCCGGGACAGGGGCGAACTATGGCTACACCTTC.

The J gene is TRBJ1-1, the V gene TRBV6-5, with D uncertain. The length of the CDR3 is 13 residues. The ends were cut back, 6 bases at V and 3 bases at J, with 11 bases in the middle. The germline V gene encodes CDR1 MNHEY and CDR2 SVGAGI. DNA for the CDR3: TGTGCCAGCAGCTACGTCGGGTACACTGAAGCTTTCTTT. It translates to CASSYVGYTEAFF.

The chain joins TRBV11-2 to TRBJ2-7; perhaps TRBD1 as D (5 bases). The length of the CDR3 is 14 residues. Trimming took 4 bases from V and 4 from J, leaving 14 bases between them. Germline assignment: CDR1 SGHAT and CDR2 FQNNGV. The CDR3 bases are TGTGCCAGCAGCTCATTCGACAGCCCTTACGAGCAGTACTTC. It encodes CASSSFDSPYEQYF.

The V call is TRBV2, the J call TRBJ1-2; tentatively, D is TRBD1 (5 bases). Germline values: CDR1 SNHLY, CDR2 FYNNEI. The CDR3 has 14 amino acids. Trimming left V 7 bases short and J 8 bases short, with 20 bases between. The CDR3 sequence is CASTLTRGVEGYTF. The CDR3 nucleotides read TGTGCCAGCACCCTAACCCGGGGGGTGGAGGGCTACACCTTC.

The chain links TRBV7-9 to TRBJ2-5, with unresolved D. The CDR3 extends over 18 amino acids. Trimming removed 5 bases from V and 5 bases from J, with 27 bases in between. Germline V gene data show CDR1 as SEHNR and CDR2 as FQNEAQ (reference sequence). For the CDR3, the DNA is TGTGCCAGCAGCGTTACAGCCGCCCCTCGCCGAGTAAGGGAGACCCAGTACTTC. This codes for CASSVTAAPRRVRETQYF.

The J gene is TRBJ2-1, the V gene TRBV5-1; 9 bases map to TRBD1. The CDR3 is 16 residues long. The germline V gene has CDR1 SGHRS and CDR2 YFSETQ. Trimming cost V 1 base and J 0 bases; bases outside gene matches: 2. The CDR3 here is CASSLTTGGSYNEQFF. Here the CDR3 DNA reads TGCGCCAGCAGCTTGACGACAGGGGGCTCCTACAATGAGCAGTTCTTC.

This rearrangement joins TRBV28 to TRBJ1-2, with D unresolved. From germline, CDR1 is MDHEN and CDR2 SYDVKM. V was clipped by 6 bases and J by 3 bases, with 8 bases between them. This CDR3 has 12 amino acids. The chain's CDR3 is CASRTSDYGYTF. The CDR3 DNA reads as TGTGCCAGCAGGACATCGGACTATGGCTACACCTTC.

The chain recombines TRBV5-1 with TRBJ1-1, with D maybe TRBD1 (5 bases). The germline V gene has CDR1 SGHRS and CDR2 YFSETQ. The CDR3 length is 12 residues. V lost 0 bases and J lost 8, with 8 bases in between. CDR3 in DNA: TGCGCCAGCAGCTTGGGCGGACAAGAAGCTTTCTTT. This sequence encodes CASSLGGQEAFF.

This chain uses TRBV2 with TRBJ1-5; tentatively, D is TRBD1 (6 bases). CDR3 length equals 14 residues. The V end lost 3 bases, the J end lost 5 bases, and 11 bases lay between the germline ends. The germline CDR1 and CDR2 sequences are SNHLY and FYNNEI. CDR3 protein: CASSEKDSYQPQHF. CDR3 bases: TGTGCCAGCAGTGAGAAGGACAGCTATCAGCCCCAGCATTTT. Full variable domain (missing parts from reference TRBV2 and TRBJ1-5): EPEVTQTPSHQVTQMGQEVILRCVPISNHLYFYWYRQILGQKVEFLVSFYNNEISEKSEIFDDQFSVERPDGSNFTLKIRSTKLEDSAMYFCASSEKDSYQPQHFGDGTRLSIL.

This chain joins TRBV5-1 and TRBJ1-1; D is possibly TRBD1 (5 bases). This CDR3 is 15 amino acids long. V was cut by 3 bases and J by 5 bases, with 17 bases left in between. Germline CDR1 and CDR2: SGHRS and YFSETQ. The CDR3 loop reads CASSSGGERGTEAFF. The CDR3 nucleotides read TGCGCCAGCAGCTCCGGGGGGGAGAGAGGGACTGAAGCTTTCTTT.

This clone was counted a single time. The chain has TRBV10-3 and TRBJ2-5, with a tentative D call TRBD2 (6 bases). The CDR3 is made up of 16 amino acids. The V end lost 0 bases, the J end lost 0 bases, and 11 bases lay between the germline ends. CDR1 is ENHRY and CDR2 is SYGVKD in the germline V gene. In nucleotides, the CDR3 is TGTGCCATCAGTGAGTCGGCGGGAAGCTACCAAGAGACCCAGTACTTC. Translated: CAISESAGSYQETQYF.

The chain has TRBV28 and TRBJ1-5; D gene uncertain. There are 12 residues in the CDR3. V dropped 6 bases and J dropped 15 bases, with 18 bases sitting between them. Germline V gene sequence: CDR1 MDHEN, CDR2 SYDVKM. CDR3 in DNA: TGTGCCAGCAGCCTGACGAAAGCCCCGGGGCATTTT. It encodes CASSLTKAPGHF.

This chain links TRBV29-1 with TRBJ2-7; 11 positions match TRBD2. CDR1 and CDR2 from the germline V gene are SQVTM and ANQGSEA. The CDR3 extends over 13 amino acids. Trimming cost V 6 bases and J 2 bases; bases outside gene matches: 3. The CDR3 reads CSVLAGGPYEQYF. The CDR3 DNA reads TGCAGCGTCTTAGCGGGAGGGCCCTACGAGCAGTACTTC.

V usage is TRBV28 and J usage is TRBJ2-5; D is perhaps TRBD1 (7 bases). CDR3 length: 15 residues. In germline, CDR1 is MDHEN, CDR2 SYDVKM. Trimming pared 6 bases from V and 4 bases from J, leaving 18 bases between. CDR3 bases: TGTGCCAGCAGCTACAGGGGAGGATACGGAGAGACCCAGTACTTC. It yields the protein CASSYRGGYGETQYF. The full variable domain, with the rest looked up from reference TRBV28 and TRBJ2-5, is DVKVTQSSRYLVKRTGEKVFLECVQDMDHENMFWYRQDPGLGLRLIYFSYDVKMKEKGDIPEGYSVSREKKERFSLILESASTNQTSMYLCASSYRGGYGETQYFGPGTRLLVL.